This T cell receptor (beta chain) was obtained from a study of blood T cell repertoires in COVID-19 (dated by TCRdb to about 2020). With respect to the entire study: Collaborator samples came from the United States, Italy and Spain and covered acute and convalescent phases of COVID-19. The prospective study material was composed of cDNA or gDNA derived from T cells, B-cell-depleted T cells, or PBMCs. The dataset comprised deeply sampled blood TCRbeta repertoires from subjects exposed to, actively infected with, or recovered from COVID-19. The repertoires were released in a freely available public database intended as a resource for research on the immune response to SARS-CoV-2. Samples were obtained from the ongoing ImmuneRACE study (first 160 participants) and from 1,000 to 1,500 subjects provided by 6 global collaborators. Nearly every sample came with metadata listing a de-identified subject ID, COVID-19 status, age in years and sex. HLA class I and class II types, where available, came from metadata supplied by the sample provider rather than from assay-based typing. Summary of the overall study and its limitations: The amount of clinical and demographic metadata varied by source and participant and was provided uncurated.

Whole blood was collected in K2EDTA tubes by collaborating institutions according to the institutions' own protocols. For TCRbeta analysis, collaborators shipped samples as frozen whole blood, isolated PBMCs, or DNA extracted from either of those sample types. To note about this clone: Its target antigen remains unknown. No base quality information exists; no much larger clone differs at one position.

From the cysteine through the phenylalanine, the CDR3 covers 16 amino acids. This entry keeps only the CDR3 DNA: 48 bases, framed from base 1. The germline V gene (reference sequence) supplies CDR1 GTSNPN and CDR2 SVGIG. Trimming removed 2 bases from V and 0 bases from J; the gene matches leave 5 bases unexplained. TCRbeta CDR3 regions were amplified from genomic DNA using the immunoSEQ Assay, a bias-controlled multiplex PCR. For the original study's pipeline: The number of nucleated cells in each sample was estimated by amplification of reference gene primers within the assay. To quantify the absolute abundance of each unique TCRbeta CDR3 rearrangement, sequence reads were collapsed and filtered. For each sample, productive Simpson clonality was calculated by taking the square root of Simpson's diversity index across productive rearrangements. TCRdb took this table from immuneACCESS and kept in-frame rearrangements with V and J called. Such tables lack part of the clones; where checked against another copy, unresolved V genes explain under half of the gap, and the rest is unexplained. The DNA was the basis for D and trimming; V, J and clone size are from that table. Across this sample there are 200,000 to 250,000 clones, with approximately 80% seen only once. The top ten clones comprise about 20% of the sample.

Recombination linked TRBV30 to TRBJ1-4, and 8 junction bases match TRBD1. This TCR was sampled from a young man with active or convalescent COVID-19. The sample comprised peripheral blood. CDR3 loop: CAWSKPTGATNEKLFF. The DNA is TGTGCCTGGAGTAAACCGACAGGGGCAACTAATGAAAAACTGTTTTTT.